The 18 T cell receptor beta chains below all came from one sample that was sequenced in a study of cytomegalovirus exposure and HLA in healthy donors. The protocol was immunoSEQ multiplex PCR, while the TCRdb copy is restricted to in-frame clones and leaves out a portion. The data show 80,000 to 100,000 clones, roughly 85% seen once. The sample consisted of PBMCs. All receptors come from a woman in her twenties or thirties in good health and CMV-seronegative.

The chain employs TRBV4-3 and TRBJ2-2; 10 bases align to TRBD2. The V and J ends lost 4 bases and 7 bases, in that order; junction bases with no gene match: 6. Germline V gene sequence: CDR1 LGHNA, CDR2 YSLEER. The CDR3 runs to 15 residues. This CDR3 reads CASSLSGRAGGELFF. CDR3 DNA sequence: TGCGCCAGCAGCCTGAGCGGGAGGGCCGGCGGGGAGCTGTTTTTT.

This chain uses TRBV6-1 with TRBJ1-5, with D unclear. There are 15 residues in the CDR3. Germline loops: CDR1 MNHNS, CDR2 SASEGT. Trimming took off 9 bases at V and 0 bases at J, with 15 bases between the two ends. Here the CDR3 reads CASTLVNYSNQPQHF. The CDR3 nucleotides are TGTGCCAGTACCCTAGTTAACTATAGCAATCAGCCCCAGCATTTT.

The CDR3: CASSDAGRGETQYF. DNA for the CDR3: TGCGCCAGCAGTGACGCGGGGAGAGGAGAGACCCAGTACTTC. The V and J genes are TRBV10-1 and TRBJ2-5; TRBD2 might be the D (6 bases). Trimming took off 3 bases at V and 4 bases at J, with 12 bases between the two ends. From germline, CDR1 is WNHNN and CDR2 SYGVQD (reference sequence). CDR3 length: 14 amino acids.

This chain links TRBV4-3 with TRBJ2-7, with D possibly matching TRBD2 (7 bases). CDR1 LGHNA and CDR2 YSLEER come from the germline V gene. This CDR3 has 14 amino acids. Trimming removed 4 bases from V and 6 bases from J, with 16 bases in between. CDR3 protein: CASSLKRGGSEQYF. CDR3 nucleotide sequence: TGCGCCAGCAGCCTCAAAAGGGGGGGAAGCGAGCAGTACTTC.

The chain couples TRBV6-5 to TRBJ2-6; D not resolved. The V end was cut by 2 bases, the J end by 2 bases, with 10 bases between. CDR1 is MNHEY and CDR2 is SVGAGI in the germline V gene. CDR3 length: 16 residues. The CDR3 DNA reads TGTGCCAGCAGTTACGACCCGGGTACTGGGGCCAACGTCCTGACTTTC. It yields the protein CASSYDPGTGANVLTF.

V gene TRBV11-3 combines with J gene TRBJ2-2, with D possibly called TRBD1 or TRBD2 (6 bases each). This CDR3 spans 14 amino acids. Germline V CDR1 and CDR2: SGHNT, YENEEA. Trimming pared 5 bases from V and 6 bases from J, leaving 13 bases between. CDR3 region: CASSVGGHAGELFF. The CDR3 DNA reads as TGTGCCAGCAGCGTAGGGGGGCACGCCGGGGAGCTGTTTTTT.

V gene TRBV18 combines with J gene TRBJ2-1; D is unresolved. The V end was cut by 2 bases, the J end by 4 bases, with 18 bases between. The CDR3 length is 17 residues. Germline V CDR1 and CDR2: KGHSH, LQKENI. CDR3 DNA sequence: TGTGCCAGCTCACCAACGAACCCTTCCGCCGGTTACAATGAGCAGTTCTTC. It yields the protein CASSPTNPSAGYNEQFF.

The chain combines TRBV13 with TRBJ1-1; unclear D gene. The germline V and J ends were trimmed by 1 base and 3 bases, with 6 bases remaining between them. The CDR3 has 13 residues. Germline CDR1 and CDR2: PRHDT and FYEKMQ (reference sequence). The CDR3 bases are TGTGCCAGCAGCTTAGTTACGGACACTGAAGCTTTCTTT. This sequence encodes CASSLVTDTEAFF.

The chain joins TRBV29-1 to TRBJ1-1; D ambiguous. V lost 8 bases and J lost 0, with 7 bases in between. The CDR3 spans 11 residues. CDR1 is SQVTM and CDR2 is ANQGSEA in the germline V gene. This chain's CDR3 is CSFGLNTEAFF. Written as DNA, the CDR3 is TGCAGCTTTGGGCTGAACACTGAAGCTTTCTTT.

The V and J genes are TRBV14 and TRBJ2-7, with D perhaps matching TRBD2 (5 bases). CDR1 SGHDN and CDR2 FVKESK come from the germline V gene. This CDR3 has 13 amino acids. Trimming left V 6 bases short and J 5 bases short, with 14 bases between. In DNA, the CDR3 is TGTGCCAGCAGTGAGGGAGTCAAGGACGAGCAGTACTTC. This encodes CASSEGVKDEQYF.

V usage is TRBV28 and J usage is TRBJ2-1; the D is unclear. V was shortened by 5 bases and J by 6 bases, with 5 bases between the two germline ends. The CDR3 is 11 residues long. The germline V gene has CDR1 MDHEN and CDR2 SYDVKM. Here the CDR3 reads CASSASNEQFF. In DNA, the CDR3 is TGTGCCAGCAGTGCCAGCAATGAGCAGTTCTTC.

This chain uses TRBV2 with TRBJ2-2, with a weak D call TRBD2 (5 bases). CDR3 length: 13 amino acids. Germline CDR1 reads SNHLY; CDR2 reads FYNNEI. With 6 bases removed from V and 5 bases from J, the gap between germline ends came to 10 bases. Written as DNA, the CDR3 is TGTGCCAGCAGGAGGGATGGTACCGGGGAGCTGTTTTTT. Translating it yields CASRRDGTGELFF.

The chain links TRBV11-3 to TRBJ2-5; TRBD1 matches at 9 bases. The germline CDR1 and CDR2 sequences are SGHNT and YENEEA. CDR3 length: 14 amino acids. Germline trimming cut 5 bases from V and 4 bases from J; bases unmatched to any gene: 5. This CDR3 is CASSPKDRGETQYF. The DNA of the CDR3 is TGTGCCAGCAGCCCGAAGGACAGGGGAGAGACCCAGTACTTC.

The rearrangement links TRBV4-1 to TRBJ2-3, with D perhaps TRBD1 (6 bases). There are 15 residues in the CDR3. Trimming removed 0 bases from V and 2 bases from J, with 9 bases in between. CDR1 and CDR2 (germline): MGHRA, YSYEKL. The CDR3 here is CASSQERGFTDTQYF. Written as DNA, the CDR3 is TGCGCCAGCAGCCAAGAAAGGGGGTTCACAGATACGCAGTATTTT.

The chain links TRBV5-1 to TRBJ2-3, with TRBD1 identical over 7 bases. The germline CDR1 and CDR2 sequences are SGHRS and YFSETQ. The CDR3 consists of 16 residues. Trimming took 0 bases from V and 0 from J; bases not matched to a gene: 4. The CDR3 reads CASSLGQGTSTDTQYF. The CDR3 coding sequence is TGCGCCAGCAGCTTGGGACAGGGAACTAGCACAGATACGCAGTATTTT.

The chain combines TRBV5-4 with TRBJ2-3, with a tentative D call TRBD1 (6 bases). Germline V gene lookup returns CDR1 SGHNT and CDR2 YYREEE (reference sequence). V shed 4 bases and J shed 2 bases, with 17 bases lying between them. The CDR3 is 16 residues long. DNA of the CDR3: TGTGCCAGCAGCCCGTACCAGGGGCTGCCCACAGATACGCAGTATTTT. Translated: CASSPYQGLPTDTQYF. The full variable domain, its missing parts supplied by reference TRBV5-4 and TRBJ2-3, is ETGVTQSPTHLIKTRGQQVTLRCSSQSGHNTVSWYQQALGQGPQFIFQYYREEENGRGNFPPRFSGLQFPNYSSELNVNALELDDSALYLCASSPYQGLPTDTQYFGPGTRLTVL.

This rearrangement joins TRBV27 to TRBJ2-1, with 10 bases lining up with TRBD2. Trimming cost V 10 bases and J 3 bases; bases outside gene matches: 15. From germline, CDR1 is MNHEY and CDR2 SMNVEV (reference sequence). This CDR3 comprises 17 residues. In DNA form, the CDR3 reads TGTGCCACCCACCTTAGAAGCGGGAGGGTGGGCTACAATGAGCAGTTCTTC. Amino acid sequence: CATHLRSGRVGYNEQFF.

The chain is built from TRBV25-1 and TRBJ2-2; 7 bases line up with TRBD1. The germline gives CDR1 MGHDK, CDR2 SYGVNS. This CDR3 has 15 amino acids. The trim removed 8 bases at V and 3 bases at J, leaving 9 bases unmatched. The CDR3 sequence: CASPRNDRDTGELFF. Here the CDR3 DNA reads TGTGCCAGCCCGAGGAACGACAGGGACACCGGGGAGCTGTTTTTT.